The present entry profiles one T cell receptor beta chain with its context. The target of this receptor is not known. The sample holds no much larger clone one base away, and base qualities are not on file. Naive and memory CD4+ T cells were separated from cryopreserved PBMCs through CD4 enrichment, which was followed by EasySep naive CD4+ T cell enrichment. Ficoll-Paque PLUS gradient centrifugation was used to isolate PBMCs from either whole blood or leukapheresis product. The PBMCs went either fresh into the expansion assay or into cryopreservation at -140 degrees C. The QIAamp Micro DNA Kit was used to extract genomic DNA from the CD4+ T cells. Uncultured naive and memory CD4+ T cell DNA received deep-resolution immunoSEQ TCR-beta sequencing. Per the original workflow: Preprocessing removed nonproductive sequences and CDR3s not starting with C, not ending with F or W, or shorter than 7 amino acids. Cultured and uncultured naive and memory CD4+ repertoires were searched for previously identified spike- and CEF-reactive CDR3s. After three terminal residues were trimmed from each end, CDR3 homology was quantified as pairwise Levenshtein distance using the stringdist R package. This is the immuneACCESS table as TCRdb keeps it, with only in-frame sequences that have V and J called. A part of the clones is gone; compared with another copy, unresolved V genes explain less than half, and the rest is unexplained. That table supplies the V and J calls and clone size; D and trimming were determined from the DNA. The sample table lists 9,000 to 13,000 clones, 80% to 90% of them with a count of one. The top ten constitute 2.2% of the sample.

V drops 5 bases and J drops 0 bases, leaving 15 bases in between. The CDR3 starts with the cysteine, ends with the phenylalanine, and has 16 residues. Of all the DNA, just the CDR3 is kept, 48 bases in frame from base 1. As encoded in the germline V gene, CDR1 is SGHTA while CDR2 is FQGNSA. This sample is part of a study of CD4 T cells in relation to SARS-CoV-2 and coronaviruses (dated by TCRdb to the early 2020s). At the level of the whole study: Across all 12 patients in the convalescent cohort, the median age was roughly 38 years, with a range of about 21 to 80 years. Among the roughly twelve convalescent patients, 8 males and 4 females were included, and two of the subjects were Hispanic. Memory CD4+ T cell crossreactivity between SARS-CoV-2 and common cold coronavirus spike proteins was assessed at the TCR clonotype level in the study. Samples from a few pre-COVID donors and the naive versus memory experiments were sequenced with the Adaptive Biotechnologies TCR-sequencing kit; other data were Illumina-based. Patient-derived lymphoblastoid cell lines were used to map the HLA restriction of shared crossreactive spike epitopes. A different TCR-beta assay, based on Illumina, was used to sequence expansion assays from other donors in the study.

The research as a whole found: Since the crossreactivity analysis centred on spike protein, crossreactivity against other viral proteins was not assessed. Roughly 64% of donors had memory CD4+ clonotypes that crossrecognized SARS-CoV-2 and at least one common cold coronavirus spike. Pre-pandemic and post-infection samples were not both contributed by any donor, so tracing of the source of pre-existing responses was limited. Naive versus memory sequencing indicated that memory recall responses, rather than primary responses primed during culture, are detected by the assay. Compared with monoreactive clones, crossreactive clones had significantly weaker SARS-CoV-2-driven expansion, a result consistent with antigenic imprinting. Small numbers of patients and of tested TCRs were a limitation of the study.

The sequence came from an adult with COVID-19. The V and J genes are TRBV7-2 and TRBJ2-3; the D region possibly corresponds to TRBD1 (6 bases align). The sample consisted of naive CD4+ T cells from PBMCs. The label giving this sample's cell subset or site can be read as: naive CD4+ T cells isolated by negative enrichment. The CDR3 region reads CASSTQVRGSTDTQYF. The sequenced DNA: TGTGCCAGCAGCACCCAGGTGAGGGGGAGCACAGATACGCAGTATTTT.